This T cell receptor (beta chain) derives from a study of a mutant IDH1 vaccine in newly diagnosed glioma. The overall study: Treated patients showed a male proportion of roughly 62%, a female proportion of around 40%, and a mean age of about 44 years. Previous care, which was radiotherapy, temozolomide, or both, most often involved both.

This sample's time point: week 35, safety follow-up. Alongside topical imiquimod, each dose of vaccine comprised 300 ug of mutant IDH1 20-mer peptide. The donor cohort comprised cases of new WHO grade 3 or 4 IDH1-mutant, ATRX-lost astrocytoma. Notes on this clone: The target antigen is unknown.

TCRdb's copy holds only in-frame clones and misses some; the assay was immunoSEQ multiplex PCR. The sample has 30,000 to 40,000 clones; roughly 80% are singletons. Germline trimming cut 7 bases from V and 4 bases from J; bases unmatched to any gene: 4. Germline values: CDR1 SNHLY, CDR2 FYNNEI. The CDR3 sequence is 13 residues long. The V gene is TRBV2, the J gene TRBJ2-7, with 10 bases fitting TRBD1. The sequencing here drew on PBMCs, taken from a glioma patient whose treatment included an IDH1 peptide vaccine. The receptor's source is a woman under 30 with glioma. The CDR3 region is CASIRDRGYEQYF. The CDR3 DNA sequence: TGTGCCAGCATACGGGACAGGGGTTACGAGCAGTACTTC.